This T cell receptor beta chain was recorded in a study of siplizumab effects on memory and regulatory T cells. Study-wide findings and caveats: Phenotypic classification as naive or memory proved unattainable for roughly 75-97% of proliferating CD4+ or CD8+ clones.

The CDR3 loop spans 15 amino acids. Trimming cost V 5 bases and J 4 bases, with 18 bases left between them. Germline-derived CDR1 and CDR2 are MDHEN and SYDVKM. Assay used: immunoSEQ multiplex PCR; TCRdb lists only in-frame clones, some missing. The repertoire consists of 110,000 or so clones, with approximately 92% occurring once and the leading ten covering about 0.16%. This clone appeared once. What it binds is not known. Sequencing was carried out using non-Treg CD4+ T cells sorted from blood. The TCR originated in a human donor in good health. V gene TRBV28 combines with J gene TRBJ2-7; D is perhaps TRBD2 (7 bases). CDR3 in amino acids: CASSPGGLAEYEQYF. CDR3 nucleotides: TGTGCCAGCAGTCCCGGGGGGCTAGCAGAATACGAGCAGTACTTC.